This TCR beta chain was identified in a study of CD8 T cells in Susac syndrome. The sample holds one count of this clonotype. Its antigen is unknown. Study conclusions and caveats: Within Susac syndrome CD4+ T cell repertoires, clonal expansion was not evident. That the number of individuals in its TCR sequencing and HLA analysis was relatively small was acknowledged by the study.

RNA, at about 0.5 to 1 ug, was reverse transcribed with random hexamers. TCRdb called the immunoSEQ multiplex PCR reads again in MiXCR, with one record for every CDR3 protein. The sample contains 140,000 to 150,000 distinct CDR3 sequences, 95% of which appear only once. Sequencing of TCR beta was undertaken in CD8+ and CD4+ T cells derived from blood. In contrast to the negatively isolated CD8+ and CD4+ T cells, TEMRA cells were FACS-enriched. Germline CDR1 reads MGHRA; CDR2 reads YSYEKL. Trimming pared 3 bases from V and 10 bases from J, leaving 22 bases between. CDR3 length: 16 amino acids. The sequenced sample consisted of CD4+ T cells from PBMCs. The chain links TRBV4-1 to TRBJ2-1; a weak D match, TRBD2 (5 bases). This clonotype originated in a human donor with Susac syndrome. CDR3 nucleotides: TGCGCCAGCAGCCACCTCGGGGTCAGTCGGGTCCGCGAGCAGTTCTTC. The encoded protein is CASSHLGVSRVREQFF.